A single sample gave rise to the 17 T cell receptor beta chains below, sequenced in a study of blood T cell repertoires in COVID-19. Clones were read by immunoSEQ multiplex PCR, and TCRdb kept only the in-frame ones, dropping some. The sample holds around 120,000 clones, around 89% seen once. The sequenced material came from peripheral blood. These receptors originate from a man in his fifties or sixties with acute or convalescent COVID-19.

This clone was counted a few times. The chain's CDR3 is CASSVGVMGPNYGYTF. The CDR3 DNA is TGTGCCAGCAGCGTAGGGGTAATGGGGCCGAACTATGGCTACACCTTC. The V and J genes are TRBV9 and TRBJ1-2; the D gene is possibly TRBD1 (5 bases). The CDR3 has 16 amino acids. From germline, CDR1 is SGDLS and CDR2 YYNGEE. V lost 0 bases and J 2 bases, leaving 14 bases between the germline ends.

J is TRBJ1-2 and V is TRBV29-1, with a possible D match to TRBD1 (6 bases). Germline values: CDR1 SQVTM, CDR2 ANQGSEA. V was shortened by 7 bases and J by 2 bases, with 11 bases between the two germline ends. There are 12 residues in the CDR3. The CDR3: CSGVTGNYGYTF. In nucleotides, the CDR3 is TGCAGCGGGGTAACAGGGAACTATGGCTACACCTTC. The whole variable domain, filled in from reference TRBV29-1 and TRBJ1-2, reads SAVISQKPSRDICQRGTSLTIQCQVDSQVTMMFWYRQQPGQSLTLIATANQGSEATYESGFVIDKFPISRPNLTFSTLTVSNMSPEDSSIYLCSGVTGNYGYTFGSGTRLTVV.

V usage is TRBV7-6 and J usage is TRBJ1-2, with TRBD1 identical over 7 bases. This CDR3 spans 15 amino acids. Germline V gives CDR1 SGHVS, CDR2 FNYEAQ. With 4 bases clipped from V and 4 bases from J, the junction kept 9 bases outside the gene matches. The CDR3 DNA reads as TGTGCCAGCAGCTCCGACAGGGTTGAATCCTATGGCTACACCTTC. It translates to CASSSDRVESYGYTF.

The V call is TRBV10-3, the J call TRBJ1-5; no clear D. Germline V gene data show CDR1 as ENHRY and CDR2 as SYGVKD. The CDR3 has 13 residues. CDR3 sequence reads: CSIAPQSDQPQHF. The CDR3, as DNA: TGTTCAATAGCCCCCCAGTCGGATCAGCCCCAGCATTTT.

This chain connects TRBV7-9 to TRBJ2-3; D is unresolved. V was clipped by 5 bases and J by 2 bases, with 8 bases between them. The CDR3 has 13 residues. Germline V gene lookup returns CDR1 SEHNR and CDR2 FQNEAQ (reference sequence). The CDR3 bases are TGTGCCAGCAGCCAGGCTTACACAGATACGCAGTATTTT. Residues: CASSQAYTDTQYF. The complete variable domain, with remaining parts taken from reference TRBV7-9 and TRBJ2-3, reads DTGVSQNPRHKITKRGQNVTFRCDPISEHNRLYWYRQTLGQGPEFLTYFQNEAQLEKSRLLSDRFSAERPKGSFSTLEIQRTEQGDSAMYLCASSQAYTDTQYFGPGTRLTVL.

The count of this clone is one. The chain carries TRBV14 and TRBJ2-1; D not resolved. The germline V and J ends were trimmed by 4 bases and 4 bases, with 8 bases remaining between them. The CDR3 length is 13 residues. The V gene's germline CDR1 is SGHDN and CDR2 FVKESK. The CDR3 here is CASSPHNYNEQFF. The CDR3 nucleotides read TGTGCCAGCAGCCCACATAATTACAATGAGCAGTTCTTC. The variable domain in full, with the rest retrieved from reference TRBV14 and TRBJ2-1, is EAGVTQFPSHSVIEKGQTVTLRCDPISGHDNLYWYRRVMGKEIKFLLHFVKESKQDESGMPNNRFLAERTGGTYSTLKVQPAELEDSGVYFCASSPHNYNEQFFGPGTRLTVL.

This clone was observed a single time. The V gene is TRBV27, the J gene TRBJ2-3; tentatively, D is TRBD1 (6 bases). Per the germline V gene, CDR1 is MNHEY and CDR2 is SMNVEV (reference sequence). V lost 5 bases and J 8 bases, leaving 17 bases between the germline ends. CDR3 length equals 14 residues. Here the CDR3 reads CASSPDLGAGTQYF. The CDR3 DNA reads TGTGCCAGCAGTCCCGACCTGGGGGCCGGTACGCAGTATTTT.

This chain joins TRBV6-6 and TRBJ1-5; TRBD1 matches 11 bases. This CDR3 has 15 amino acids. Germline values: CDR1 MNHNY, CDR2 SVGAGI (reference sequence). V gave up 8 bases and J gave up 0 bases; unmatched junction bases: 3. For the CDR3, the DNA is TGTGCCAGCGGACAGGGGGCGAGTAGCAATCAGCCCCAGCATTTT. This codes for CASGQGASSNQPQHF.

The gene calls are TRBV19 and TRBJ2-5, with 8 bases aligning to TRBD1. The CDR3 runs 15 residues. CDR1 is LNHDA, CDR2 SQIVND, per germline (reference sequence). With 4 bases clipped from V and 5 bases from J, the junction kept 9 bases outside the gene matches. The CDR3 sequence is CASSTGQGAGETQYF. The CDR3 DNA reads as TGTGCCAGTAGTACCGGACAGGGTGCAGGGGAGACCCAGTACTTC.

The CDR3 sequence: CASSIPGGGTDTQYF. The CDR3 DNA is TGTGCCAGTAGTATTCCAGGGGGCGGCACAGATACGCAGTATTTT. The chain is built from TRBV19 and TRBJ2-3, with 8 bases fitting TRBD1. The CDR3 runs to 15 residues. With V trimmed by 3 bases and J by 1 base, 3 bases remained unmatched. Germline loops: CDR1 LNHDA, CDR2 SQIVND (reference sequence).

This chain links TRBV7-8 with TRBJ2-3; possibly TRBD2 for D (5 bases). V lost 2 bases, J lost 5 bases, and 14 bases lay in between. The CDR3 covers 15 residues. Looked up from germline, CDR1 is SGHVS and CDR2 is FQNEAQ. The CDR3 is CASSLTPREVDTQYF. CDR3 DNA sequence: TGTGCCAGCAGCTTAACCCCTCGGGAAGTAGATACGCAGTATTTT.

V is TRBV13 and J is TRBJ2-5; D gene ambiguous. Germline-derived CDR1 and CDR2 are PRHDT and FYEKMQ (reference sequence). V was clipped by 5 bases and J by 2 bases, with 9 bases between them. The CDR3 covers 13 residues. The CDR3 sequence: CASSRDKQETQYF. CDR3 DNA sequence: TGTGCCAGCAGCAGAGACAAACAAGAGACCCAGTACTTC. The complete variable domain, with remaining parts taken from reference TRBV13 and TRBJ2-5, reads AAGVIQSPRHLIKEKRETATLKCYPIPRHDTVYWYQQGPGQDPQFLISFYEKMQSDKGSIPDRFSAQQFSDYHSELNMSSLELGDSALYFCASSRDKQETQYFGPGTRLLVL.

Turning to this clone: At one end, the junction sequence differs from germline, possibly due to a read error. The chain carries TRBV15 and TRBJ1-2; D is uncertain. CDR1 is LNHNV and CDR2 is YYDKDF in the germline V gene (reference sequence). The CDR3 length is 16 residues. The CDR3 nucleotides read TGTGCCACCAGCCGAGAGGGAGGCCGGGGAAACTATGGCTACACCTTC. It is translated as CATSREGGRGNYGYTF.

This chain connects TRBV18 to TRBJ2-7; D uncertain. CDR1 KGHSH and CDR2 LQKENI come from the germline V gene. CDR3 length equals 14 residues. V lost 2 bases and J 0 bases, leaving 8 bases between the germline ends. The CDR3 sequence: CASSPRLLSYEQYF. The CDR3 nucleotides are TGTGCCAGCTCACCAAGACTTCTCTCCTACGAGCAGTACTTC.

The rearrangement links TRBV7-2 to TRBJ2-7; TRBD2 agrees at 8 bases. Trimming removed 1 base from V and 0 bases from J; junction bases left unmatched: 8. This CDR3 has 17 residues. In germline, CDR1 is SGHTA, CDR2 FQGNSA. Here the CDR3 reads CASSLEGGRRISYEQYF. The CDR3 bases are TGTGCCAGCAGCTTAGAGGGCGGGAGGAGGATCTCCTACGAGCAGTACTTC.

The chain has TRBV30 and TRBJ2-7, with D maybe TRBD1 (5 bases). This CDR3 is 12 amino acids long. V dropped 3 bases and J dropped 2 bases, with 8 bases sitting between them. The V gene's germline CDR1 is GTSNPN and CDR2 SVGIG (reference sequence). The CDR3 protein is CAWSPGPYEQYF. In nucleotides, the CDR3 is TGTGCCTGGAGCCCAGGGCCCTACGAGCAGTACTTC. Together with reference TRBV30 and TRBJ2-7, the CDR3 gives the full variable domain: SQTIHQWPATLVQPVGSPLSLECTVEGTSNPNLYWYRQAAGRGLQLLFYSVGIGQISSEVPQNLSASRPQDRQFILSSKKLLLSDSGFYLCAWSPGPYEQYFGPGTRLTVT.

The chain links TRBV10-3 to TRBJ1-6; D is unclear. V gave up 8 bases and J gave up 5 bases, with 7 bases separating them. Germline assignment: CDR1 ENHRY and CDR2 SYGVKD. This CDR3 spans 12 amino acids. The chain's CDR3 is CAIRRDNSPLHF. DNA of the CDR3: TGTGCCATCCGGCGGGATAATTCACCCCTCCACTTT.